This T cell receptor (beta chain) was observed in a study of T-cell reconstitution after alpha-beta-depleted transplantation in children. Using unique molecular identifiers, the investigators prepared the TCRbeta library. TCRdb reprocessed the PCR reads with MiXCR, giving one entry per CDR3 protein. The sample carries almost 500,000 distinct CDR3 sequences, under 15% recorded once. This clonotype was observed many times. V was clipped by 6 bases and J by 0 bases, with 15 bases between them. Per germline, CDR1 MNHEY and CDR2 SMNVEV (reference sequence). This CDR3 has 16 residues. The sample was PBMCs from the stem cell graft donor, taken from the stem cell graft. The chain links TRBV27 to TRBJ2-1; D is uncertain. The clonotype was recovered from a human donor who donated a stem cell graft to a child with combined immunodeficiency. This chain's CDR3 is CASRQFTSSSYNEQFF. The DNA of the CDR3 is TGTGCCAGCAGACAGTTTACTTCGAGCTCCTACAATGAGCAGTTCTTC.